Listed below are T cell receptor beta chains from one sample, sequenced in a study of PD-1 blockade in classical Hodgkin lymphoma. Produced via immunoSEQ multiplex PCR; TCRdb's table is partial and in-frame only. This table has 20,000 to 25,000 clones, around 75% appearing once. This specimen consisted of CD4+ T cells from blood, obtained before the fourth cycle of nivolumab. These receptors all stem from a human donor with classical Hodgkin lymphoma. CDR3s include the opening cysteine and the closing phenylalanine or tryptophan. The order of the fields is CDR3 protein, CDR3 DNA, D gene, clone size, V gene, J gene. The D gene is left open where the match is weak. Part of the rows lack a size; the others show once, few, many or a class for expanded clones.

CDR3 protein: CAWRRTGREYGYTF; CDR3 DNA: TGTGCCTGGAGGCGGACAGGGCGGGAGTATGGCTACACCTTC; D gene: TRBD1; clone size: NA; V gene: TRBV30; J gene: TRBJ1-2
CDR3 protein: CASGRVNYGYTF; CDR3 DNA: TGTGCCAGCGGCAGGGTAAACTATGGCTACACCTTC; D gene: NA; clone size: NA; V gene: TRBV6-5; J gene: TRBJ1-2
CDR3 protein: CSVEEQQGAGEQYF; CDR3 DNA: TGCAGCGTTGAAGAGCAACAGGGGGCGGGTGAGCAGTACTTC; D gene: TRBD1; clone size: once; V gene: TRBV29-1; J gene: TRBJ2-7
CDR3 protein: CASGETGSTDTQYF; CDR3 DNA: TGTGCCAGCGGCGAGACTGGTAGCACAGATACGCAGTATTTT; D gene: NA; clone size: few; V gene: TRBV11-2; J gene: TRBJ2-3
CDR3 protein: CASSFWQDDTEAFF; CDR3 DNA: TGCGCCAGCAGCTTTTGGCAGGACGATACTGAAGCTTTCTTT; D gene: NA; clone size: NA; V gene: TRBV5-1; J gene: TRBJ1-1
CDR3 protein: CASMAGQGLAETQYF; CDR3 DNA: TGTGCCAGCATGGCGGGACAGGGACTAGCGGAGACCCAGTACTTC; D gene: NA; clone size: NA; V gene: TRBV2; J gene: TRBJ2-5
CDR3 protein: CASSSQVYSNQPQHF; CDR3 DNA: TGTGCCAGCAGTTCTCAGGTTTATAGCAATCAGCCCCAGCATTTT; D gene: NA; clone size: NA; V gene: TRBV7-8; J gene: TRBJ1-5
CDR3 protein: CASSRGTGTGTDTQYF; CDR3 DNA: TGCGCCAGCAGCCGCGGAACCGGGACAGGTACTGATACGCAGTATTTT; D gene: TRBD1; clone size: few; V gene: TRBV4-3; J gene: TRBJ2-3
CDR3 protein: CASSQPARDSSYEQYF; CDR3 DNA: TGCGCCAGCAGCCAACCCGCTCGGGACAGTTCCTACGAGCAGTACTTC; D gene: TRBD1; clone size: NA; V gene: TRBV4-3; J gene: TRBJ2-7
CDR3 protein: CASSVASRDGYTF; CDR3 DNA: TGTGCCAGCAGCGTAGCATCTAGGGATGGCTACACCTTC; D gene: NA; clone size: NA; V gene: TRBV9; J gene: TRBJ1-2
CDR3 protein: CASRSGGSSDTQYF; CDR3 DNA: TGTGCCAGCCGTAGCGGGGGGTCCTCAGATACGCAGTATTTT; D gene: TRBD2; clone size: NA; V gene: TRBV28; J gene: TRBJ2-3
CDR3 protein: CASSLGQVTEAFF; CDR3 DNA: TGTGCCAGCAGCTTAGGACAGGTCACTGAAGCTTTCTTT; D gene: NA; clone size: NA; V gene: TRBV11-1; J gene: TRBJ1-1
CDR3 protein: CASSTGQTNTEAFF; CDR3 DNA: TGTGCCAGCAGCACGGGACAGACGAACACTGAAGCTTTCTTT; D gene: TRBD1; clone size: NA; V gene: TRBV7-2; J gene: TRBJ1-1
CDR3 protein: CASSLAGTDNQPQHF; CDR3 DNA: TGTGCCAGCAGCTTAGCCGGGACAGACAATCAGCCCCAGCATTTT; D gene: TRBD1; clone size: NA; V gene: TRBV7-2; J gene: TRBJ1-5
CDR3 protein: CASSLPGTVSYNEQFF; CDR3 DNA: TGTGCCAGCAGTTTACCCGGGACAGTTTCCTACAATGAGCAGTTCTTC; D gene: TRBD1; clone size: NA; V gene: TRBV28; J gene: TRBJ2-1
CDR3 protein: CASSNPGGDTQYF; CDR3 DNA: TGCGCCAGCAGCAACCCCGGGGGGGACACCCAGTACTTC; D gene: TRBD2; clone size: NA; V gene: TRBV5-1; J gene: TRBJ2-5
CDR3 protein: CASSFAVNTEAFF; CDR3 DNA: TGTGCCAGCAGCTTTGCCGTGAACACTGAAGCTTTCTTT; D gene: NA; clone size: once; V gene: TRBV4-2; J gene: TRBJ1-1
CDR3 protein: CASSVGDGANYGYTF; CDR3 DNA: TGTGCCAGCAGCGTAGGGGACGGGGCTAACTATGGCTACACCTTC; D gene: NA; clone size: NA; V gene: TRBV9; J gene: TRBJ1-2
CDR3 protein: CASSYSSGGYTF; CDR3 DNA: TGTGCCAGCAGTTACAGTTCCGGTGGCTACACCTTC; D gene: NA; clone size: NA; V gene: TRBV6-5; J gene: TRBJ1-2
CDR3 protein: CASRPGVANEKLFF; CDR3 DNA: TGTGCCAGCCGACCAGGGGTAGCTAATGAAAAACTGTTTTTT; D gene: NA; clone size: NA; V gene: TRBV6-5; J gene: TRBJ1-4
CDR3 protein: CSVEDLGRRRTYNEQFF; CDR3 DNA: TGCAGCGTTGAAGATTTGGGCCGCAGGCGGACCTACAATGAGCAGTTCTTC; D gene: NA; clone size: NA; V gene: TRBV29-1; J gene: TRBJ2-1
CDR3 protein: CASSLGSGLQETQYF; CDR3 DNA: TGTGCCAGCAGTTTAGGTTCTGGACTCCAAGAGACCCAGTACTTC; D gene: NA; clone size: once; V gene: TRBV28; J gene: TRBJ2-5
CDR3 protein: CASRQGTNQPQHF; CDR3 DNA: TGTGCCAGCAGACAGGGGACCAATCAGCCCCAGCATTTT; D gene: TRBD1; clone size: NA; V gene: TRBV6-5; J gene: TRBJ1-5
CDR3 protein: CASSPSGGPTDTQYF; CDR3 DNA: TGTGCCAGCAGTCCGAGCGGGGGCCCCACAGATACGCAGTATTTT; D gene: TRBD2; clone size: NA; V gene: TRBV25-1; J gene: TRBJ2-3
CDR3 protein: CASSLSNPRGYTEAFF; CDR3 DNA: TGTGCCAGCAGCTTATCAAATCCAAGGGGGTACACTGAAGCTTTCTTT; D gene: NA; clone size: NA; V gene: TRBV7-2; J gene: TRBJ1-1
CDR3 protein: CASSFSSYEQYF; CDR3 DNA: TGTGCCAGCAGCTTTAGCTCCTACGAGCAGTACTTC; D gene: NA; clone size: NA; V gene: TRBV7-9; J gene: TRBJ2-7
CDR3 protein: CASSPRDSLNTEAFF; CDR3 DNA: TGTGCCAGCAGTCCGAGGGACAGCTTGAACACTGAAGCTTTCTTT; D gene: TRBD1; clone size: NA; V gene: TRBV28; J gene: TRBJ1-1
CDR3 protein: CASSSDLNTEAFF; CDR3 DNA: TGTGCCAGCAGCTCGGACCTGAACACTGAAGCTTTCTTT; D gene: NA; clone size: NA; V gene: TRBV5-4; J gene: TRBJ1-1
CDR3 protein: CASSFNLNQPQHF; CDR3 DNA: TGTGCCAGCAGTTTCAACCTCAATCAGCCCCAGCATTTT; D gene: NA; clone size: NA; V gene: TRBV6-1; J gene: TRBJ1-5
CDR3 protein: CASRGQETQYF; CDR3 DNA: TGTGCCAGCAGGGGCCAAGAGACCCAGTACTTC; D gene: NA; clone size: NA; V gene: TRBV2; J gene: TRBJ2-5
CDR3 protein: CASSALPPTGRATDTQYF; CDR3 DNA: TGTGCCAGCAGCGCCCTCCCCCCCACAGGGCGGGCGACAGATACGCAGTATTTT; D gene: NA; clone size: NA; V gene: TRBV9; J gene: TRBJ2-3
CDR3 protein: CASSDGTGQYTEAFF; CDR3 DNA: TGTGCCAGCAGTGACGGGACAGGGCAGTACACTGAAGCTTTCTTT; D gene: TRBD1; clone size: NA; V gene: TRBV6-1; J gene: TRBJ1-1
CDR3 protein: CASSQDRNTEAFF; CDR3 DNA: TGCGCCAGCAGCCAAGACAGGAACACTGAAGCTTTCTTT; D gene: NA; clone size: NA; V gene: TRBV4-1; J gene: TRBJ1-1
CDR3 protein: CASSLGASSGANVLTF; CDR3 DNA: TGTGCCAGCAGCTTAGGCGCCAGTTCTGGGGCCAACGTCCTGACTTTC; D gene: NA; clone size: NA; V gene: TRBV7-2; J gene: TRBJ2-6
CDR3 protein: CASSQMGEVLFF; CDR3 DNA: TGCGCCAGCAGCCAGATGGGGGAGGTTCTGTTTTTT; D gene: NA; clone size: NA; V gene: TRBV4-3; J gene: TRBJ1-4
CDR3 protein: CASSLGEGETQYF; CDR3 DNA: TGTGCCAGCAGCTTAGGGGAGGGAGAGACCCAGTACTTC; D gene: TRBD2; clone size: NA; V gene: TRBV7-2; J gene: TRBJ2-5
CDR3 protein: CASSIQGREKLFF; CDR3 DNA: TGTGCCAGCAGCATTCAGGGTAGGGAAAAACTGTTTTTT; D gene: NA; clone size: few; V gene: TRBV5-6; J gene: TRBJ1-4
CDR3 protein: CATRPGLAGNTIYF; CDR3 DNA: TGTGCCACCCGACCCGGTTTAGCGGGAAACACCATATATTTT; D gene: NA; clone size: NA; V gene: TRBV6-5; J gene: TRBJ1-3
CDR3 protein: CAWGRGTQETQYF; CDR3 DNA: TGTGCCTGGGGGCGGGGTACCCAAGAGACCCAGTACTTC; D gene: NA; clone size: NA; V gene: TRBV30; J gene: TRBJ2-5
CDR3 protein: CASSWGQGDQPQHF; CDR3 DNA: TGTGCCAGCAGCTGGGGACAGGGGGATCAGCCCCAGCATTTT; D gene: TRBD1; clone size: few; V gene: TRBV7-9; J gene: TRBJ1-5
CDR3 protein: CASTLQQGSNQPQHF; CDR3 DNA: TGTGCCAGTACCCTCCAGCAGGGGAGCAATCAGCCCCAGCATTTT; D gene: NA; clone size: NA; V gene: TRBV19; J gene: TRBJ1-5
CDR3 protein: CASGGDRGSGYTF; CDR3 DNA: TGTGCCAGCGGGGGGGACAGAGGCTCTGGCTACACCTTC; D gene: TRBD1; clone size: NA; V gene: TRBV4-2; J gene: TRBJ1-2
CDR3 protein: CASSLTGLGTDTQYF; CDR3 DNA: TGCGCCAGCAGCCTGACAGGTTTAGGGACAGATACGCAGTATTTT; D gene: NA; clone size: NA; V gene: TRBV5-1; J gene: TRBJ2-3
CDR3 protein: CASSRTVYGYTF; CDR3 DNA: TGTGCCAGCAGCCGGACAGTTTATGGCTACACCTTC; D gene: NA; clone size: NA; V gene: TRBV11-1; J gene: TRBJ1-2
CDR3 protein: CARSGQTNYEQYF; CDR3 DNA: TGTGCCAGGTCGGGACAGACAAACTACGAGCAGTACTTC; D gene: NA; clone size: NA; V gene: TRBV21-1; J gene: TRBJ2-7